This T cell receptor beta chain is drawn from a study of blood T cell repertoires in COVID-19. For the study at large: Sites across the United States, Italy and Spain contributed samples from acute and convalescent COVID-19. The analysed material was cDNA or gDNA that came from T cells, B-cell-depleted T cells, or PBMCs.

This CDR3 is built from 15 residues. V shed 4 bases, J shed 2 bases, and the junction held 6 bases outside the gene matches. Looked up from germline, CDR1 is LNHDA and CDR2 is SQIVND (reference sequence). Authors' processing steps: Amplification with reference gene primers provided the estimates of nucleated cell counts. The repertoire was sequenced with immunoSEQ multiplex PCR; TCRdb's copy has only in-frame clones and lacks some. Clone size and the V and J calls come from that table; the DNA yielded D and trimming. Of roughly 160,000 clones listed, 83% were seen once; the top ten hold roughly 20%. Input material: peripheral blood. This TCR was recovered from a woman between 70 and 85 years old who had recovered from COVID-19. The V call is TRBV19, the J call TRBJ2-7; 9 bases match TRBD2. In DNA form, the CDR3 reads TGTGCCAGTAGTACCAGACTAGCGGCCCCCTACGAGCAGTACTTC. Protein sequence: CASSTRLAAPYEQYF.